A single sample gave rise to the 12 T cell receptor beta chains below, sequenced in a study of T cells after yellow fever vaccination. TCRdb independently ran MiXCR on the 5' RACE reads; one entry per CDR3 protein. Here the sample spans about 500,000 distinct CDR3 sequences, 17% being singletons. The sequenced sample was PBMCs, obtained less than 6 days after the first yellow fever vaccination. The receptors were gathered from a man in his late teens or twenties who received the YFV17D yellow fever vaccine.

This rearrangement joins TRBV7-9 to TRBJ2-6; the D gene is possibly TRBD1 (6 bases). Germline V gives CDR1 SEHNR, CDR2 FQNEAQ (reference sequence). This CDR3 is 16 amino acids long. Between the trimmed V and J ends, which lost 4 bases and 0 bases, there was a span of 10 bases. The CDR3 sequence: CASSSQGSSGANVLTF. The DNA of the CDR3 is TGTGCCAGCAGCTCACAGGGAAGCTCTGGGGCCAACGTCCTGACTTTC.

This clonotype was observed many times. The V gene is TRBV28, the J gene TRBJ1-1; D is unresolved. CDR1 MDHEN and CDR2 SYDVKM come from the germline V gene. V dropped 6 bases and J dropped 0 bases, with 5 bases sitting between them. The CDR3 is 12 amino acids. The CDR3 DNA sequence: TGTGCCAGCAGAGAAATGAACACTGAAGCTTTCTTT. Encoded protein: CASREMNTEAFF. The variable domain in full, completed from reference TRBV28 and TRBJ1-1, reads DVKVTQSSRYLVKRTGEKVFLECVQDMDHENMFWYRQDPGLGLRLIYFSYDVKMKEKGDIPEGYSVSREKKERFSLILESASTNQTSMYLCASREMNTEAFFGQGTRLTVV.

This clonotype has more than one count but fewer than ten. The V and J genes are TRBV9 and TRBJ2-1; 11 nucleotides line up with TRBD2. The V segment lost 2 bases and the J segment 5 bases; nucleotides outside the gene matches: 6. Germline V lookup: CDR1 SGDLS, CDR2 YYNGEE. The CDR3 length is 16 residues. The CDR3 DNA follows: TGTGCCAGCAGCGTTCGTCTAGCGGGGGGAAACAATGAGCAGTTCTTC. This translates into CASSVRLAGGNNEQFF.

The genes are TRBV3-1 and TRBJ2-5; D perhaps matches TRBD2 (6 bases). Germline CDR1 LGHDT, CDR2 YNNKEL (reference sequence). The CDR3 is made up of 16 amino acids. With 1 base removed from V and 7 bases from J, the gap between germline ends came to 19 bases. For the CDR3, the DNA is TGTGCCAGCAGCCAAGTGAGGAGGGATGGTTCCGTGACCCAGTACTTC. Its protein is CASSQVRRDGSVTQYF.

This clonotype has more than one count but fewer than ten. The gene calls are TRBV10-3 and TRBJ2-3; TRBD2 might be the D (7 bases). The V gene lost 10 bases and the J gene lost 0 bases, with 20 bases spanning the gap. Germline CDR1 ENHRY, CDR2 SYGVKD. The CDR3 is made up of 16 amino acids. The CDR3 DNA sequence: TGTGCCACGGAAGCCGGGGAGGGGGGAAGCACAGATACGCAGTATTTT. It yields the protein CATEAGEGGSTDTQYF.

The rearrangement links TRBV5-4 to TRBJ1-5, with a possible D match to TRBD1 (5 bases). CDR3 length: 15 residues. Trimming removed 0 bases at V and 1 base at J, with 8 bases between. Germline CDR1 is SGHNT and CDR2 is YYREEE (reference sequence). This chain's CDR3 is CASSLGGESNQPQHF. The CDR3 nucleotides are TGTGCCAGCAGCTTGGGGGGGGAAAGCAATCAGCCCCAGCATTTT.

This chain uses TRBV7-3 with TRBJ2-1; no reliable D call. V gave up 4 bases and J gave up 7 bases, with 20 bases separating them. The CDR3 is 16 amino acids. Germline V gene sequence: CDR1 SGHTA, CDR2 FQGTGA. The CDR3 spells CASSSRALAAWNEQFF. Written as DNA, the CDR3 is TGTGCCAGCAGCTCCCGCGCCCTCGCTGCTTGGAATGAGCAGTTCTTC.

This clonotype was seen only a few times. This chain uses TRBV12-3 or TRBV12-4 with TRBJ1-1; D gene unclear. V lost 5 bases and J lost 4, with 8 bases in between. The CDR3 is 12 residues long. The CDR3 DNA follows: TGTGCCAGCAGTCCCCAGCTCACTGAAGCTTTCTTT. It is translated as CASSPQLTEAFF.

This clonotype was seen more than once but under ten times. The chain links TRBV3-1 to TRBJ2-7, with 7 positions matching TRBD1. Germline loops: CDR1 LGHDT, CDR2 YNNKEL (reference sequence). This CDR3 has 14 amino acids. J was trimmed by 0 bases and V by 1 base; bases with no gene match: 0. CDR3 DNA sequence: TGTGCCAGCAGCCAAGGGGACAGCTCCTACGAGCAGTACGTC. Translation: CASSQGDSSYEQYV.

This clonotype was seen a handful of times. V is TRBV4-1 and J is TRBJ1-1; D may be TRBD1 (5 bases). Germline lookup yields CDR1 MGHRA and CDR2 YSYEKL. V was shortened by 2 bases and J by 4 bases, with 17 bases between the two germline ends. The CDR3 has 16 amino acids. As DNA, the CDR3 is TGCGCCAGCAGCCAAAGGGGCGGGGGGGAGAGCACTGAAGCTTTCTTT. Translated, it gives CASSQRGGGESTEAFF.

This rearrangement joins TRBV12-3 or TRBV12-4 to TRBJ2-3; 10 nucleotides align to TRBD1. The CDR3 totals 13 residues. Unmatched junction bases numbered 6, after V lost 7 bases and J lost 8 bases. CDR3 sequence: CASTGQGRGTQYF. For the CDR3, the DNA is TGTGCCAGCACGGGACAGGGGAGGGGTACGCAGTATTTT.

The CDR3 bases are TGTGCCAGCAGCCGGGACACCCTGCGCTTGGGTGAGCAGTTCTTC. The encoded protein is CASSRDTLRLGEQFF. This chain joins TRBV3-1 and TRBJ2-1; D possibly corresponds to TRBD1 (6 bases). The CDR3 covers 15 residues. V was clipped by 4 bases and J by 9 bases, with 19 bases between them. Germline V lookup: CDR1 LGHDT, CDR2 YNNKEL (reference sequence).